This entry is about one T cell receptor beta chain. Its antigen is currently unknown. The record originates from a study of Ad26.COV2.S vaccination and SARS-CoV-2 variants. Study in general: Intramuscular Ad26.COV2.S at 5x10^10 or 1x10^11 viral particles.

TCRdb keeps only in-frame clones here, not all; method: immunoSEQ multiplex PCR. The table shows about 350,000 clones, with 80% to 90% occurring only once. Study-wide points: Reportedly, after vaccination the spike-specific CD8+ and CD4+ T cell responses displayed substantial breadth. Total T cell responses, in the TCR breadth and depth analyses, may have been underestimated. People who got the vaccine or the placebo had similar non-spike TCR breadth.

Specified treatment: some 20 received Ad26.COV2.S at low or high dose, single or two shots; roughly 5 received placebo; per-sample allocation not given. Collection of the samples took place on day 63 after the first injection of vaccine or placebo. The TCR comes from a person between 18 and 65 years old who received the Ad26.COV2.S COVID-19 vaccine or a placebo. The material was peripheral blood, obtained in a trial of Ad26.COV2.S vaccine versus placebo.

The CDR3 is CASGQTGSGNTIYF. CDR3 sequence (DNA): TGTGCTAGTGGTCAAACAGGCTCTGGAAACACCATATATTTT. The rearrangement uses TRBV12-5 and TRBJ1-3; possibly TRBD1 for D (5 bases). This CDR3 spans 14 amino acids. The ends were cut back, 5 bases at V and 0 bases at J, with 8 bases in the middle. Germline V gene lookup returns CDR1 LGHNT and CDR2 FRNRAP.